Presented here are 30 T cell receptor beta chains from one specimen sequenced in a study of shared clonotypes between healthy human individuals. Sequencing was performed with immunoSEQ multiplex PCR; in TCRdb, only in-frame clones are kept and a portion is missing. Among about 580,000 clones listed, roughly 98% were seen once. CD45RO-negative cells were positively selected for CCR7, leaving out terminally differentiated effector memory CD45RA+ cells. Sequencing was carried out using naive CD8+ T cells sorted from blood. The source of these receptors is a man aged 30 to 39 in good health.

This clone was found a few times. The V gene is TRBV4-3, the J gene TRBJ2-2; D unclear. There are 14 residues in the CDR3. The germline CDR1 and CDR2 sequences are LGHNA and YSLEER. Deletions cut 3 bases from V and 7 bases from J, with 12 bases between. CDR3 sequence reads: CASSHGGMVGELFF. DNA for the CDR3: TGCGCCAGCAGCCATGGTGGGATGGTCGGGGAGCTGTTTTTT.

V and J are TRBV2 and TRBJ2-1; TRBD1 or TRBD2 may be the D gene (5 bases each). CDR3 length: 15 residues. CDR1 is SNHLY, CDR2 FYNNEI, per germline. V lost 7 bases and J lost 0, with 13 bases in between. CDR3 amino acids: CASTRDLSSYNEQFF. The CDR3 nucleotides are TGTGCCAGCACTAGGGACCTAAGCTCCTACAATGAGCAGTTCTTC.

This chain links TRBV11-2 with TRBJ2-2; D not resolved. Trimming took off 1 base at V and 4 bases at J, with 7 bases between the two ends. Germline CDR1 and CDR2: SGHAT and FQNNGV. The CDR3 has 14 residues. CDR3 in amino acids: CASSLVSSTGELFF. The CDR3 nucleotides are TGTGCCAGCAGCTTAGTATCGTCCACCGGGGAGCTGTTTTTT.

A single count supports this clone. V usage is TRBV9 and J usage is TRBJ2-3; the match to TRBD2 covers 10 bases. V gave up 4 bases and J gave up 0 bases; unmatched junction bases: 5. Germline V gene sequence: CDR1 SGDLS, CDR2 YYNGEE. The CDR3 is made up of 16 amino acids. CDR3 in amino acids: CASSPGTSDSTDTQYF. In DNA, the CDR3 is TGTGCCAGCAGCCCTGGGACTAGCGATAGCACAGATACGCAGTATTTT. Drawing the rest from reference TRBV9 and TRBJ2-3, the complete variable domain is DSGVTQTPKHLITATGQRVTLRCSPRSGDLSVYWYQQSLDQGLQFLIQYYNGEERAKGNILERFSAQQFPDLHSELNLSSLELGDSALYFCASSPGTSDSTDTQYFGPGTRLTVL.

This sequence joins TRBV4-3 and TRBJ1-2; D unresolved. Germline CDR1 is LGHNA and CDR2 is YSLEER. There are 15 residues in the CDR3. V lost 0 bases, J lost 0 bases, and 8 bases lay in between. The CDR3: CASSQEIGTNYGYTF. The DNA for the CDR3 is TGCGCCAGCAGCCAAGAAATTGGGACTAACTATGGCTACACCTTC.

This chain links TRBV27 with TRBJ2-2; D unresolved. Per germline, CDR1 MNHEY and CDR2 SMNVEV (reference sequence). CDR3 length: 12 residues. Trimming left V 3 bases short and J 8 bases short, with 7 bases between. The CDR3 DNA is TGTGCCAGCAGTTTCGGGTCGGGGGAGCTGTTTTTT. Its protein product is CASSFGSGELFF.

This rearrangement joins TRBV6-4 to TRBJ2-2, with D unresolved. The CDR3 has 11 residues. In germline, CDR1 is MRHNA, CDR2 SNTAGT. With 3 bases removed from V and 7 bases from J, the gap between germline ends came to 3 bases. The CDR3 here is CASSEGGELFF. As DNA, the CDR3 is TGTGCCAGCAGTGAGGGCGGGGAGCTGTTTTTT.

The chain employs TRBV5-4 and TRBJ2-7; 7 positions agree with TRBD2. V was clipped by 5 bases and J by 1 base; unmatched bases: 3. CDR3 length equals 13 residues. Germline values: CDR1 SGHNT, CDR2 YYREEE (reference sequence). The CDR3, as DNA: TGTGCCAGCAGATCTAGCGGTTCCTACGAGCAGTACTTC. It encodes CASRSSGSYEQYF. Full variable domain (missing parts from reference TRBV5-4 and TRBJ2-7): ETGVTQSPTHLIKTRGQQVTLRCSSQSGHNTVSWYQQALGQGPQFIFQYYREEENGRGNFPPRFSGLQFPNYSSELNVNALELDDSALYLCASRSSGSYEQYFGPGTRLTVT.

Details on this clone: Within the sample, other DNA sequences also encode this same CDR3. The chain recombines TRBV19 with TRBJ1-1, with D possibly being TRBD1 (5 bases). V dropped 3 bases and J dropped 2 bases, with 7 bases sitting between them. CDR3 size: 13 residues. Germline V gene lookup returns CDR1 LNHDA and CDR2 SQIVND (reference sequence). For the CDR3, the DNA is TGTGCCAGTAGTATCACAGGTAACACTGAAGCTTTCTTT. Translating gives CASSITGNTEAFF. The variable domain in full, with the rest retrieved from reference TRBV19 and TRBJ1-1, is DGGITQSPKYLFRKEGQNVTLSCEQNLNHDAMYWYRQDPGQGLRLIYYSQIVNDFQKGDIAEGYSVSREKKESFPLTVTSAQKNPTAFYLCASSITGNTEAFFGQGTRLTVV.

This chain joins TRBV10-1 and TRBJ2-7; D remains unclear. The CDR3 is made up of 12 amino acids. CDR1 is WNHNN and CDR2 is SYGVQD in the germline V gene (reference sequence). V gave up 3 bases and J gave up 6 bases, with 9 bases separating them. In DNA, the CDR3 is TGCGCCAGCAGTGATAGGGTTCGCGAGCAGTACTTC. Translating gives CASSDRVREQYF.

V and J are TRBV30 and TRBJ1-1, with TRBD1 matching over 11 bases. The CDR3 runs 15 residues. After removal of 0 bases from V and 5 bases from J, the junction contained 5 bases not matched to a gene. Looked up from germline, CDR1 is GTSNPN and CDR2 is SVGIG (reference sequence). CDR3 sequence: CAWSVGQGAGTEAFF. The CDR3 DNA reads as TGTGCCTGGAGTGTCGGACAGGGGGCAGGGACTGAAGCTTTCTTT.

The chain has TRBV28 and TRBJ1-3, with a weak D call TRBD1 (6 bases). Trimming took off 3 bases at V and 0 bases at J, with 9 bases between the two ends. Per germline, CDR1 MDHEN and CDR2 SYDVKM. This CDR3 region has 15 residues. This CDR3 is CASSLTGLSGNTIYF. Written as DNA, the CDR3 is TGTGCCAGCAGTTTGACAGGTCTCTCTGGAAACACCATATATTTT.

The chain uses TRBV28 and TRBJ2-3; D unclear. The CDR3 is 15 residues long. The V gene lost 4 bases and the J gene lost 1 base, with 12 bases spanning the gap. The germline gives CDR1 MDHEN, CDR2 SYDVKM. The CDR3 DNA follows: TGTGCCAGCAGTTCCCCCCGAGAGGGCACAGATACGCAGTATTTT. It yields the protein CASSSPREGTDTQYF.

The rearrangement joins TRBV7-8 to TRBJ1-1, with 8 bases aligning to TRBD1. V lost 5 bases and J lost 4; bases outside the gene matches: 3. The germline V gene has CDR1 SGHVS and CDR2 FQNEAQ. The length of the CDR3 is 13 residues. The CDR3 loop reads CASSNTGGTEAFF. The CDR3, as DNA: TGTGCCAGCAGCAACACAGGGGGCACTGAAGCTTTCTTT. The full variable domain, rest sourced from reference TRBV7-8 and TRBJ1-1, is GAGVSQSPRYKVAKRGQDVALRCDPISGHVSLFWYQQALGQGPEFLTYFQNEAQLDKSGLPSDRFFAERPEGSVSTLKIQRTQQEDSAVYLCASSNTGGTEAFFGQGTRLTVV.

The chain carries TRBV7-9 and TRBJ2-7; D is unclear. Germline loops: CDR1 SEHNR, CDR2 FQNEAQ (reference sequence). The CDR3 sequence is 14 residues long. Trimming removed 6 bases at V and 7 bases at J, with 19 bases between. The CDR3 nucleotides are TGTGCCAGCAGTTCGACATACAACCAACGGGAGCAGTACTTC. Translation gives CASSSTYNQREQYF.

The rearrangement uses TRBV5-1 and TRBJ2-5; weak D call: TRBD1 (5 bases). CDR3 length: 16 amino acids. V lost 0 bases and J lost 5, with 17 bases in between. CDR1 is SGHRS, CDR2 YFSETQ, per germline. The CDR3 nucleotides read TGCGCCAGCAGCTTGGTCGGAGACCAGGGTCCGGAGACCCAGTACTTC. It encodes CASSLVGDQGPETQYF.

The rearrangement links TRBV4-1 to TRBJ2-1, with a tentative D call TRBD2 (6 bases). Germline loops: CDR1 MGHRA, CDR2 YSYEKL. The V gene lost 2 bases and the J gene lost 6 bases, with 11 bases spanning the gap. CDR3 length: 14 residues. CDR3 sequence (DNA): TGCGCCAGCAGCCAACCGGGACTTATCAATGAGCAGTTCTTC. It encodes CASSQPGLINEQFF.

A note on this clone: This CDR3 is also generated by other DNA sequences in the sample. The chain uses TRBV27 and TRBJ2-3; D remains ambiguous. CDR1 is MNHEY, CDR2 SMNVEV, per germline (reference sequence). Trimming removed 1 base from V and 3 bases from J, with 5 bases in between. This CDR3 is built from 13 residues. CDR3 in DNA: TGTGCCAGCAGTTTATTTGGGACAGATACGCAGTATTTT. Translating it yields CASSLFGTDTQYF.

CDR3 sequence reads: CAISELGLAGEGNEQFF. CDR3 nucleotides: TGTGCCATCAGTGAGCTCGGTCTAGCGGGAGAAGGGAATGAGCAGTTCTTC. This chain connects TRBV10-3 to TRBJ2-1, with 10 bases lining up with TRBD2. The trim removed 2 bases at V and 7 bases at J, leaving 11 bases unmatched. Germline V CDR1 and CDR2: ENHRY, SYGVKD. This CDR3 is built from 17 residues.

This clone was detected once. This chain joins TRBV4-3 and TRBJ2-3; weak D call: TRBD2 (6 bases). V lost 1 base and J 3 bases, leaving 14 bases between the germline ends. The CDR3 has 16 amino acids. Germline V gene lookup returns CDR1 LGHNA and CDR2 YSLEER. CDR3 nucleotides: TGCGCCAGCAGCCAAGGACTATCCGGGGGTACAGATACGCAGTATTTT. Protein sequence: CASSQGLSGGTDTQYF.

This chain connects TRBV5-1 to TRBJ2-3, with D possibly being TRBD1 (6 bases). This CDR3 contains 15 residues. Per germline, CDR1 SGHRS and CDR2 YFSETQ. Between the trimmed V and J ends, which lost 4 bases and 6 bases, there was a span of 18 bases. This CDR3 is CASSPQGRGSDTQYF. Written as DNA, the CDR3 is TGCGCCAGCAGCCCGCAGGGGAGAGGGTCGGATACGCAGTATTTT. Complete variable domain (other parts from reference TRBV5-1 and TRBJ2-3): KAGVTQTPRYLIKTRGQQVTLSCSPISGHRSVSWYQQTPGQGLQFLFEYFSETQRNKGNFPGRFSGRQFSNSRSEMNVSTLELGDSALYLCASSPQGRGSDTQYFGPGTRLTVL.

This clone was observed once. The chain employs TRBV7-8 and TRBJ1-5; unclear D gene. The CDR3 spans 15 residues. The V end was cut by 1 base, the J end by 1 base, with 8 bases between. The germline V gene encodes CDR1 SGHVS and CDR2 FQNEAQ. CDR3 coding DNA: TGTGCCAGCAGCTTAGAATCGGGGAGCAATCAGCCCCAGCATTTT. Amino acids: CASSLESGSNQPQHF.

The chain recombines TRBV30 with TRBJ2-1; TRBD1 matches 7 bases. The length of the CDR3 is 16 residues. Germline V gene lookup returns CDR1 GTSNPN and CDR2 SVGIG (reference sequence). V gave up 2 bases and J gave up 2 bases; unmatched junction bases: 9. CDR3 loop: CAWSPGTAQTYNEQFF. As DNA, the CDR3 is TGTGCCTGGAGTCCTGGGACAGCCCAAACCTACAATGAGCAGTTCTTC.

The CDR3 region is CSSGNEQFF. The CDR3 coding sequence is TGCTCATCGGGCAATGAGCAGTTCTTC. The rearrangement uses TRBV20-1 and TRBJ2-1; D remains unclear. This CDR3 spans 9 amino acids. Germline loops: CDR1 DFQATT, CDR2 SNEGSKA (reference sequence).

This chain joins TRBV7-9 and TRBJ2-1; TRBD2 agrees at 11 bases. Trimming took 3 bases from V and 4 from J; bases not matched to a gene: 8. The CDR3 is made up of 17 amino acids. Germline-derived CDR1 and CDR2 are SEHNR and FQNEAQ (reference sequence). CDR3 in amino acids: CASSFEEGLAVYNEQFF. CDR3 nucleotide sequence: TGTGCCAGCAGCTTCGAGGAGGGACTAGCGGTATACAATGAGCAGTTCTTC. Supplemented by reference TRBV7-9 and TRBJ2-1, the full variable domain reads DTGVSQNPRHKITKRGQNVTFRCDPISEHNRLYWYRQTLGQGPEFLTYFQNEAQLEKSRLLSDRFSAERPKGSFSTLEIQRTEQGDSAMYLCASSFEEGLAVYNEQFFGPGTRLTVL.

The chain combines TRBV7-9 with TRBJ1-2; 7 bases map to TRBD1. Germline assignment: CDR1 SEHNR and CDR2 FQNEAQ (reference sequence). V lost 4 bases, J lost 3 bases, and 8 bases stayed unmatched. The CDR3 loop spans 15 amino acids. CDR3 residues: CASSYTTGRDYGYTF. DNA of the CDR3: TGTGCCAGCAGCTATACGACAGGGCGGGACTATGGCTACACCTTC. The entire variable domain, with the rest obtained from reference TRBV7-9 and TRBJ1-2, is as follows: DTGVSQNPRHKITKRGQNVTFRCDPISEHNRLYWYRQTLGQGPEFLTYFQNEAQLEKSRLLSDRFSAERPKGSFSTLEIQRTEQGDSAMYLCASSYTTGRDYGYTFGSGTRLTVV.

The chain recombines TRBV29-1 with TRBJ2-1; TRBD2 matches 9 bases. This CDR3 is built from 14 residues. The trim removed 6 bases at V and 5 bases at J, leaving 8 bases unmatched. Germline CDR1 reads SQVTM; CDR2 reads ANQGSEA. The CDR3 reads CSVPGVAGDNEQFF. CDR3 nucleotide sequence: TGCAGCGTCCCGGGGGTAGCGGGAGACAATGAGCAGTTCTTC.

The chain couples TRBV7-6 to TRBJ2-7, with 12 bases identical to TRBD2. The length of the CDR3 is 14 residues. V trimming: 3 bases; J trimming: 7 bases; junction bases outside the gene matches: 4. Germline V gene sequence: CDR1 SGHVS, CDR2 FNYEAQ. This CDR3 is CASSFATSGGEQYF. The CDR3, as DNA: TGTGCCAGCAGCTTCGCAACTAGCGGGGGGGAGCAGTACTTC.

As DNA, the CDR3 is TGTGCCAGCAGCTTCTCCGGGTTCTACGAGCAGTACTTC. It encodes CASSFSGFYEQYF. The genes are TRBV7-2 and TRBJ2-7; D gene ambiguous. The length of the CDR3 is 13 residues. The V end lost 3 bases, the J end lost 3 bases, and 9 bases lay between the germline ends. Per germline, CDR1 SGHTA and CDR2 FQGNSA.

This clone was detected once. V gene TRBV2 combines with J gene TRBJ2-1, with TRBD2 as a possible D gene (5 bases). Germline lookup yields CDR1 SNHLY and CDR2 FYNNEI. V lost 1 base and J lost 8, with 6 bases in between. The CDR3 length is 12 residues. The CDR3 here is CASSEGSDEQFF. The CDR3 DNA reads as TGTGCCAGCAGTGAAGGTAGCGATGAGCAGTTCTTC.